A single sample gave rise to the 26 T cell receptor beta chains below, sequenced in a study of shared clonotypes between healthy human individuals. Generated by immunoSEQ multiplex PCR, the TCRdb table keeps only in-frame clones and is missing some. This sample has about half a million clones; roughly 80% occur once, and the top ten carry about 13%. The specimen was PBMCs. These receptors came from a woman aged 40 to 50 in good health. Some clones in this sample may be carry-over from other donors' samples.

The table lists this clone with a few counts. This chain uses TRBV11-2 with TRBJ1-3, with D uncertain. Germline CDR1 and CDR2: SGHAT and FQNNGV. V lost 4 bases, J lost 4 bases, and 11 bases lay in between. The CDR3 contains 14 residues. The CDR3 DNA reads TGTGCCAGCAGCTCGACCAAAACCGGAAACACCATATATTTT. The encoded protein is CASSSTKTGNTIYF.

This clone has only one observation. J is TRBJ2-7 and V is TRBV28; 7 bases match TRBD1. The J segment lost 2 bases and the V segment lost 7 bases, leaving 11 bases of the junction unmatched. The CDR3 extends over 15 amino acids. Germline assignment: CDR1 MDHEN and CDR2 SYDVKM. The CDR3 coding sequence is TGTGCCAGCAAGAGAGACAGGGCTCTTCCCTACGAGCAGTACTTC. Translating it yields CASKRDRALPYEQYF.

This clone appeared once. This sequence joins TRBV2 and TRBJ2-3; TRBD2 is a possible D gene (6 bases). V lost 4 bases and J 2 bases, leaving 10 bases between the germline ends. Germline CDR1 SNHLY, CDR2 FYNNEI. This CDR3 contains 14 residues. The CDR3 loop is CASSGLDPTDTQYF. CDR3 bases: TGTGCCAGCAGTGGACTAGACCCCACAGATACGCAGTATTTT.

This clone was seen only a few times. The V and J genes are TRBV6-1 and TRBJ1-4; 9 positions agree with TRBD1. CDR3 length: 13 residues. The ends lost 7 bases at V and 8 bases at J; junction bases unmatched: 5. In germline, CDR1 is MNHNS, CDR2 SASEGT. CDR3 nucleotide sequence: TGTGCCAGCACGACAGGGGGAAGGGAAAAACTGTTTTTT. Its translation is CASTTGGREKLFF.

The chain carries TRBV19 and TRBJ2-7; D is uncertain. V was cut by 6 bases and J by 6 bases, with 15 bases left in between. CDR3 length: 13 residues. Germline V gene lookup returns CDR1 LNHDA and CDR2 SQIVND (reference sequence). CDR3 bases: TGTGCCAGTAGGAACACTCCCAGTACCGAGCAGTACTTC. Translation: CASRNTPSTEQYF.

This sequence joins TRBV28 and TRBJ1-5; 7 nucleotides align to TRBD1. The trim removed 3 bases at V and 0 bases at J, leaving 5 bases unmatched. The CDR3 totals 16 residues. Germline V gene sequence: CDR1 MDHEN, CDR2 SYDVKM. The CDR3 DNA is TGTGCCAGCAGTTTCCCGACAGGGTTTAGCAATCAGCCCCAGCATTTT. Translating it yields CASSFPTGFSNQPQHF.

The chain couples TRBV6-6 to TRBJ2-2; the match to TRBD2 covers 7 bases. The ends lost 7 bases at V and 4 bases at J; junction bases unmatched: 6. Germline CDR1 is MNHNY and CDR2 is SVGAGI (reference sequence). The CDR3 extends over 14 amino acids. The CDR3 protein is CASKPGGTTGELFF. CDR3 nucleotide sequence: TGTGCCAGCAAGCCGGGAGGCACCACCGGGGAGCTGTTTTTT.

This clone has more than one count but fewer than ten. This chain uses TRBV5-6 with TRBJ1-4; D uncertain. Germline V gene data show CDR1 as SGHDT and CDR2 as YYEEEE. The CDR3 is 15 residues long. The V end lost 3 bases, the J end lost 8 bases, and 17 bases lay between the germline ends. As DNA, the CDR3 is TGTGCCAGCAGCTGGATATACAGTCCCTCCGAAAAACTGTTTTTT. The encoded protein is CASSWIYSPSEKLFF.

This chain connects TRBV6-1 to TRBJ1-2; possible D gene TRBD1, 6 bases. This CDR3 contains 13 residues. The V end lost 3 bases, the J end lost 4 bases, and 9 bases lay between the germline ends. Germline lookup yields CDR1 MNHNS and CDR2 SASEGT. Written as DNA, the CDR3 is TGTGCCAGCAGTGACACAGGGCGCTATGGCTACACCTTC. It is translated as CASSDTGRYGYTF.

A word on this clone: Other DNA sequences of this sample code for an identical CDR3. V gene TRBV27 combines with J gene TRBJ2-7, with 11 bases identical to TRBD1. CDR3 size: 15 residues. Germline assignment: CDR1 MNHEY and CDR2 SMNVEV (reference sequence). Trimming took 5 bases from V and 1 from J; bases not matched to a gene: 4. CDR3 in DNA: TGTGCCAGCAGTAGCCGGGACAGGGGGTCCTACGAGCAGTACTTC. Protein: CASSSRDRGSYEQYF.

This chain joins TRBV6-6 and TRBJ2-7; 9 bases are a match to TRBD1. The trim removed 6 bases at V and 0 bases at J, leaving 6 bases unmatched. The CDR3 is 15 residues long. Germline CDR1 reads MNHNY; CDR2 reads SVGAGI (reference sequence). CDR3 DNA sequence: TGTGCCAGCAGCTCGGACAGGGGACTCTCCTACGAGCAGTACTTC. Protein: CASSSDRGLSYEQYF.

The gene calls are TRBV29-1 and TRBJ1-5; D may be TRBD1 (5 bases). Trimming cost V 8 bases and J 0 bases, with 26 bases left between them. This CDR3 is 18 amino acids long. Germline CDR1 and CDR2: SQVTM and ANQGSEA. In nucleotides, the CDR3 is TGCAGCCTCGCGATGGGGGGAGATGTTGAAACTAGCAATCAGCCCCAGCATTTT. It specifies CSLAMGGDVETSNQPQHF.

CDR3 protein: CASSLPRDRGTDTQYF. The CDR3 DNA reads TGTGCCAGCAGCTTACCCCGGGACAGGGGCACAGATACGCAGTATTTT. This sequence joins TRBV7-2 and TRBJ2-3; 9 bases map to TRBD1. With 2 bases clipped from V and 1 base from J, the junction kept 4 bases outside the gene matches. The germline CDR1 and CDR2 sequences are SGHTA and FQGNSA. The CDR3 extends over 16 amino acids.

The chain is built from TRBV30 and TRBJ1-3; D ambiguous. V was clipped by 0 bases and J by 3 bases, with 6 bases between them. The CDR3 loop spans 13 amino acids. CDR1 GTSNPN and CDR2 SVGIG come from the germline V gene (reference sequence). The CDR3 sequence is CAWSVLDGNTIYF. The CDR3 coding sequence is TGTGCCTGGAGTGTATTGGATGGAAACACCATATATTTT.

The table lists this clone with a few counts. The chain uses TRBV4-3 and TRBJ2-3; the D gene is possibly TRBD1 (5 bases). The germline V and J ends were trimmed by 2 bases and 6 bases, with 12 bases remaining between them. The germline gives CDR1 LGHNA, CDR2 YSLEER. The CDR3 sequence is 14 residues long. The CDR3 nucleotides are TGCGCCAGCAGCCAACCTCAGGGTTCGGATACGCAGTATTTT. It specifies CASSQPQGSDTQYF.

The V gene is TRBV29-1, the J gene TRBJ2-7; 11 bases line up with TRBD2. Trimming removed 7 bases from V and 2 bases from J; junction bases left unmatched: 10. The length of the CDR3 is 15 residues. Germline V gives CDR1 SQVTM, CDR2 ANQGSEA. CDR3 sequence: CSAATGLAGTYEQYF. CDR3 coding DNA: TGCAGCGCAGCCACCGGACTAGCGGGCACCTACGAGCAGTACTTC.

This rearrangement joins TRBV27 to TRBJ2-7, with D possibly being TRBD1 (6 bases). Germline assignment: CDR1 MNHEY and CDR2 SMNVEV (reference sequence). The CDR3 spans 15 residues. V shed 3 bases and J shed 0 bases, with 12 bases lying between them. The CDR3 sequence is CASSLSGTLSYEQYF. For the CDR3, the DNA is TGTGCCAGCAGTTTGTCCGGGACACTCTCCTACGAGCAGTACTTC.

V gene TRBV5-1 combines with J gene TRBJ1-1; no clear D gene. Deletions cut 7 bases from V and 2 bases from J, with 12 bases between. The germline V gene has CDR1 SGHRS and CDR2 YFSETQ. The CDR3 contains 13 residues. The CDR3 protein is CASRTDINTEAFF. As DNA, the CDR3 is TGCGCCAGCCGAACAGATATTAACACTGAAGCTTTCTTT.

The chain joins TRBV19 to TRBJ2-7, with 8 nucleotides matching TRBD2. V was clipped by 3 bases and J by 3 bases; unmatched bases: 1. This CDR3 has 13 amino acids. Germline lookup yields CDR1 LNHDA and CDR2 SQIVND (reference sequence). The CDR3 DNA sequence: TGTGCCAGTAGTATCCTAGCGGGCTACGAGCAGTACTTC. This encodes CASSILAGYEQYF.

For this clone: Other DNA variants within this sample encode the same CDR3. The CDR3 is CASSLDGNYGYTF. The CDR3 DNA reads as TGTGCCAGCTCGCTCGACGGGAACTATGGCTACACCTTC. This chain connects TRBV18 to TRBJ1-2, with D unresolved. The CDR3 has 13 residues. V was pared by 6 bases and J by 2 bases, with 10 bases between. CDR1 is KGHSH, CDR2 LQKENI, per germline.

The chain couples TRBV28 to TRBJ1-3, with a weak D call TRBD1 (5 bases). Trimming pared 8 bases from V and 7 bases from J, leaving 9 bases between. Germline V lookup: CDR1 MDHEN, CDR2 SYDVKM. The CDR3 has 11 amino acids. In DNA form, the CDR3 reads TGTGCCAGCCGGCGGGGCAACACCATATATTTT. Translating gives CASRRGNTIYF.

The chain recombines TRBV5-1 with TRBJ1-1; D uncertain. Germline CDR1 SGHRS, CDR2 YFSETQ. Trimming left V 2 bases short and J 1 base short, with 9 bases between. CDR3 length: 14 residues. The DNA for the CDR3 is TGCGCCAGCAGCTTAGATGGGAGGAACACTGAAGCTTTCTTT. This codes for CASSLDGRNTEAFF.

This chain links TRBV18 with TRBJ2-5; tentatively, D is TRBD1 or TRBD2 (5 bases each). Germline V CDR1 and CDR2: KGHSH, LQKENI. The CDR3 totals 13 residues. Deletions cut 6 bases from V and 5 bases from J, with 13 bases between. CDR3 nucleotide sequence: TGTGCCAGCTCTCGGGACCACGGGGAGACCCAGTACTTC. It translates to CASSRDHGETQYF.

This clone has more than one count but fewer than ten. The CDR3 DNA is TGTGCCAGCAGGGAAACAGGGTCCTACACTGAAGCTTTCTTT. Its protein is CASRETGSYTEAFF. The chain joins TRBV28 to TRBJ1-1; D is perhaps TRBD1 (6 bases). The germline V gene encodes CDR1 MDHEN and CDR2 SYDVKM. The CDR3 runs 14 residues. Trimming stripped 6 bases from V and 3 bases from J, with 14 bases between. Filled out from reference TRBV28 and TRBJ1-1, the complete variable domain reads DVKVTQSSRYLVKRTGEKVFLECVQDMDHENMFWYRQDPGLGLRLIYFSYDVKMKEKGDIPEGYSVSREKKERFSLILESASTNQTSMYLCASRETGSYTEAFFGQGTRLTVV.

The chain uses TRBV2 and TRBJ2-1; D uncertain. The germline gives CDR1 SNHLY, CDR2 FYNNEI. The CDR3 runs 13 residues. Trimming shortened V by 5 bases and J by 6 bases, and 11 bases separated the two germline ends. CDR3 amino acids: CASSRSPANEQFF. Written as DNA, the CDR3 is TGTGCCAGCAGTAGATCACCCGCCAATGAGCAGTTCTTC.

This chain links TRBV5-1 with TRBJ1-3; 7 bases align to TRBD1. From germline, CDR1 is SGHRS and CDR2 YFSETQ. The V segment lost 0 bases and the J segment 0 bases; nucleotides outside the gene matches: 9. The CDR3 covers 18 residues. The CDR3 is CASSLEIYRGLSGNTIYF. The CDR3, as DNA: TGCGCCAGCAGCTTGGAAATCTACAGGGGCCTCTCTGGAAACACCATATATTTT.